Listed below are T cell receptor beta chains from one sample, sequenced in a study of control samples from healthy donors and cancer patients. This table comes from immunoSEQ multiplex PCR, and its TCRdb copy is limited to in-frame clones, with some not included. The table lists 140,000 to 150,000 clones, approximately 88% of them singletons. Sequencing was performed on blood. These receptors all stem from a man aged 30 to 39 in good health. Both conserved end residues are part of each CDR3. A D gene is named only where the DNA matches it firmly. The listing skips clone size in some rows; elsewhere it reads once, few, many or a size class.

cdr3_length j_call clone_size d_call v_call cdr3_aa cdr3_nt
16 TRBJ2-7 medium-sized . TRBV23-1 CASSQSKGTHSYEQYF TGCGCCAGCAGTCAATCGAAGGGAACGCATTCCTACGAGCAGTACTTC
11 TRBJ2-1 . . TRBV5-6 CASNVYNEQFF TGTGCCAGCAACGTATACAATGAGCAGTTCTTC
16 TRBJ2-3 . TRBD1 TRBV9 CASSEDRGRLVDTQYF TGTGCCAGCAGCGAGGACAGGGGGCGCCTTGTAGATACGCAGTATTTT
14 TRBJ1-1 . TRBD1 TRBV19 CASSIGPGGTEAFF TGTGCCAGTAGTATAGGGCCAGGGGGCACTGAAGCTTTCTTT
16 TRBJ2-2 . . TRBV7-2 CASSLLLGGLAGELFF TGTGCCAGCAGCTTATTACTGGGGGGGCTGGCCGGGGAGCTGTTTTTT
17 TRBJ2-2 . TRBD2 TRBV5-4 CASSPRGTSGSTGELFF TGTGCCAGCAGCCCAAGGGGGACTAGCGGGAGTACCGGGGAGCTGTTTTTT
13 TRBJ1-2 few . TRBV19 CASSIRGGDGYTF TGTGCCAGTAGTATCCGGGGGGGCGATGGCTACACCTTC
13 TRBJ1-1 . . TRBV14 CASSQGGNTEAFF TGTGCCAGCAGCCAGGGAGGGAACACTGAAGCTTTCTTT
13 TRBJ1-1 . . TRBV12-3/TRBV12-4 CASSLGKNTEAFF TGTGCCAGCAGCCTTGGAAAGAACACTGAAGCTTTCTTT
14 TRBJ2-3 . . TRBV27 CASSPVSLADTQYF TGTGCCAGCAGCCCCGTAAGTCTCGCAGATACGCAGTATTTT
13 TRBJ1-3 . . TRBV30 CGVQTDSGNTIYF TGTGGCGTCCAAACAGACTCTGGAAACACCATATATTTT
14 TRBJ2-7 . TRBD1 TRBV9 CASSVGDRGYEQYF TGTGCCAGCAGCGTAGGAGACAGGGGATACGAGCAGTACTTC
14 TRBJ2-7 . TRBD2 TRBV10-1 CASSRAGTSYEQYF TGCGCCAGCAGTCGGGCCGGGACTAGCTACGAGCAGTACTTC
15 TRBJ2-1 . TRBD2 TRBV9 CASSELAGLINEQFF TGTGCCAGCAGCGAACTAGCGGGGCTTATAAATGAGCAGTTCTTC
11 TRBJ1-1 . . TRBV20-1 CSASDLGARVF TGCAGTGCTAGTGACCTGGGCGCGAGGGTCTTT
15 TRBJ2-5 . . TRBV7-9 CASSLRVGEEETQYF TGTGCCAGCAGCTTACGTGTGGGGGAGGAGGAGACCCAGTACTTC
13 TRBJ1-1 . . TRBV4-3 CASSQDLQPEAFF TGCGCCAGCAGCCAAGACCTCCAGCCTGAAGCTTTCTTT
15 TRBJ1-1 . . TRBV28 CASSRGRGGNTEAFF TGTGCCAGCAGCCGCGGGCGGGGGGGGAACACTGAAGCTTTCTTT
16 TRBJ2-1 once TRBD2 TRBV5-4 CASSPGLAASYNEQFF TGTGCCAGCAGCCCGGGACTAGCGGCTTCCTACAATGAGCAGTTCTTC
14 TRBJ1-2 once TRBD1 TRBV7-3 CASSPDRGSYGYTF TGTGCCAGCAGCCCAGACAGGGGGTCCTATGGCTACACCTTC
12 TRBJ1-4 . . TRBV10-3 CAISVRNEKLFF TGTGCCATCAGTGTCCGTAATGAAAAACTGTTTTTT
12 TRBJ1-1 once TRBD1 TRBV7-9 CASARGGTEAFF TGTGCCAGCGCCAGGGGGGGCACTGAAGCTTTCTTT
15 TRBJ1-1 . . TRBV25-1 CASSDKDVLNTEAFF TGTGCCAGCAGTGACAAGGACGTTTTGAACACTGAAGCTTTCTTT
17 TRBJ2-6 . . TRBV4-3 CASSQEPGRSGANVLTF TGCGCCAGCAGCCAAGAACCGGGACGCTCGGGGGCCAACGTCCTGACTTTC
14 TRBJ1-1 . TRBD1 TRBV6-6 CASRPGTGGGEAFF TGTGCCAGCAGGCCCGGGACAGGGGGCGGTGAAGCTTTCTTT
16 TRBJ1-5 . . TRBV7-2 CASSPTPWGLNQPQHF TGTGCCAGCAGCCCAACGCCGTGGGGACTCAATCAGCCCCAGCATTTT
14 TRBJ2-5 . . TRBV4-2 CASSQGQYQETQYF TGTGCCAGCAGCCAAGGACAGTACCAAGAGACCCAGTACTTC
12 TRBJ1-1 . . TRBV6-5 CASSPEFTEAFF TGTGCCAGCAGCCCGGAGTTCACTGAAGCTTTCTTT
13 TRBJ2-7 . . TRBV19 CASSIKARYEQYF TGTGCCAGTAGTATAAAAGCGCGCTACGAGCAGTACTTC
14 TRBJ2-7 . . TRBV6-6 CASSYSNGVDEQYF TGTGCCAGCAGTTACTCCAATGGGGTCGACGAGCAGTACTTC
13 TRBJ2-3 . . TRBV2 CASSDLFPNTQYF TGTGCCAGCAGTGATCTCTTTCCGAATACGCAGTATTTT
15 TRBJ1-1 . . TRBV9 CASSVDGLGNTEAFF TGTGCCAGCAGCGTAGATGGGTTGGGGAACACTGAAGCTTTCTTT
14 TRBJ2-7 . . TRBV6-2/TRBV6-3 CASSYRGGSYEQYF TGTGCCAGCAGTTACCGAGGGGGCTCCTACGAGCAGTACTTC
15 TRBJ1-1 . . TRBV6-1 CASSDRGVGTTEAFF TGTGCCAGCAGTGATCGGGGGGTAGGGACCACTGAAGCTTTCTTT
16 TRBJ2-1 . TRBD2 TRBV24-1 CATSDSSSGGWREQFF TGTGCCACCAGTGATTCCTCTAGCGGCGGGTGGCGGGAGCAGTTCTTC
16 TRBJ1-2 . . TRBV9 CASSFAVDSANYGYTF TGTGCCAGCAGCTTCGCTGTGGACAGTGCTAACTATGGCTACACCTTC